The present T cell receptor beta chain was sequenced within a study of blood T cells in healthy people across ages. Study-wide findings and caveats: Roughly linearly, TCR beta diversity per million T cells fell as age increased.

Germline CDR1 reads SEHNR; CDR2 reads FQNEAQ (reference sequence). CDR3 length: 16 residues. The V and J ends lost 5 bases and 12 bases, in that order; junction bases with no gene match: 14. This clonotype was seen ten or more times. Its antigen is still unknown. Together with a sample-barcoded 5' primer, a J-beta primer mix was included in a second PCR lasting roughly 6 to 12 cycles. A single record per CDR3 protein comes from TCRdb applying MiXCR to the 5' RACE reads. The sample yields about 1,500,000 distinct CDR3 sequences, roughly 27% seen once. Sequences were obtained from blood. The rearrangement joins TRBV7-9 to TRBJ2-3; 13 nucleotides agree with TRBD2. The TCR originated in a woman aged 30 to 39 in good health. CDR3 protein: CASSTRTGTSGTSQYF. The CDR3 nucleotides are TGTGCCAGCAGCACCCGAACCGGGACTAGCGGGACTTCACAGTATTTT.